These 14 T cell receptor beta chains share one sample of origin, sequenced in a study of technical replicates of blood from a few donors. Generated by immunoSEQ multiplex PCR, the TCRdb table keeps only in-frame clones and is missing some. The sample includes roughly 100,000 clones, 96% of them seen just once. The sample comprised T cells isolated from PBMCs. These receptors came from a human donor in good health.

The rearrangement links TRBV13 to TRBJ2-2; possibly TRBD2 for D (7 bases). The CDR3 covers 15 residues. Germline CDR1 and CDR2: PRHDT and FYEKMQ (reference sequence). Trimming cost V 5 bases and J 2 bases, with 12 bases left between them. CDR3 residues: CASSPRGANTGELFF. The CDR3 DNA sequence: TGTGCCAGCAGCCCCCGGGGGGCCAACACCGGGGAGCTGTTTTTT.

This rearrangement joins TRBV20-1 to TRBJ2-1; D uncertain. Germline assignment: CDR1 DFQATT and CDR2 SNEGSKA (reference sequence). CDR3 length: 10 residues. With 3 bases removed from V and 10 bases from J, the gap between germline ends came to 7 bases. CDR3 sequence: CSARNREQFF. In DNA form, the CDR3 reads TGCAGTGCTAGGAATCGGGAGCAGTTCTTC.

The sample holds one count of this clone. The rearrangement uses TRBV5-1 and TRBJ2-2; no clear D. Looked up from germline, CDR1 is SGHRS and CDR2 is YFSETQ. The V end was cut by 2 bases, the J end by 1 base, with 3 bases between. This CDR3 has 13 amino acids. The CDR3 DNA reads TGCGCCAGCAGCTTCGTGAACACCGGGGAGCTGTTTTTT. This codes for CASSFVNTGELFF. Full variable domain (remainder filled in from reference TRBV5-1 and TRBJ2-2): KAGVTQTPRYLIKTRGQQVTLSCSPISGHRSVSWYQQTPGQGLQFLFEYFSETQRNKGNFPGRFSGRQFSNSRSEMNVSTLELGDSALYLCASSFVNTGELFFGEGSRLTVL.

This chain connects TRBV9 to TRBJ1-1, with 7 bases matching TRBD1. In germline, CDR1 is SGDLS, CDR2 YYNGEE. The CDR3 spans 13 residues. V trimming: 3 bases; J trimming: 7 bases; junction bases outside the gene matches: 6. In nucleotides, the CDR3 is TGTGCCAGCAGCGCAGGGGGAAGAGGTGAAGCTTTCTTT. It yields the protein CASSAGGRGEAFF.

CDR3: CASGAAGPNYGYTF. In DNA, the CDR3 is TGCGCCAGTGGGGCAGCAGGGCCTAACTATGGCTACACCTTC. The gene calls are TRBV23-1 and TRBJ1-2; perhaps TRBD1 as D (5 bases). TRBV23-1 is annotated as an ORF whose role is uncertain. This CDR3 has 14 residues. V was shortened by 9 bases and J by 0 bases, with 14 bases between the two germline ends.

The chain combines TRBV6-5 with TRBJ1-1, with 8 bases fitting TRBD1. Germline trimming cut 4 bases from V and 1 base from J; bases unmatched to any gene: 8. The germline V gene encodes CDR1 MNHEY and CDR2 SVGAGI. This CDR3 contains 16 residues. Here the CDR3 reads CASSSQGTGWNTEAFF. The CDR3 region has the DNA TGTGCCAGCAGTTCCCAGGGGACAGGATGGAACACTGAAGCTTTCTTT.

The CDR3 region has the DNA TGTGCCAGCTCACCGGGCCGTTTCGAAAAACTGTTTTTT. Amino acids: CASSPGRFEKLFF. This chain connects TRBV18 to TRBJ1-4, with no clear D. V lost 3 bases and J 8 bases, leaving 10 bases between the germline ends. The CDR3 has 13 amino acids. CDR1 and CDR2 (germline): KGHSH, LQKENI.

The chain links TRBV15 to TRBJ2-7; D is unresolved. The germline V and J ends were trimmed by 0 bases and 6 bases, with 12 bases remaining between them. The CDR3 totals 14 residues. Germline V lookup: CDR1 LNHNV, CDR2 YYDKDF (reference sequence). The CDR3 spells CATSRDSNAFEQYF. DNA for the CDR3: TGTGCCACCAGCAGAGATAGCAATGCCTTCGAGCAGTACTTC.

The rearrangement joins TRBV9 to TRBJ2-1, with TRBD1 matching 8 bases. The CDR3 is 15 residues long. Per germline, CDR1 SGDLS and CDR2 YYNGEE. The J segment lost 3 bases and the V segment lost 1 base, leaving 3 bases of the junction unmatched. Written as DNA, the CDR3 is TGTGCCAGCAGCGTAACCGGGACAGGCTACAATGAGCAGTTCTTC. It encodes CASSVTGTGYNEQFF. Full variable domain (remainder filled in from reference TRBV9 and TRBJ2-1): DSGVTQTPKHLITATGQRVTLRCSPRSGDLSVYWYQQSLDQGLQFLIQYYNGEERAKGNILERFSAQQFPDLHSELNLSSLELGDSALYFCASSVTGTGYNEQFFGPGTRLTVL.

The J gene is TRBJ2-2, the V gene TRBV7-8, with TRBD2 matching over 7 bases. Germline CDR1 reads SGHVS; CDR2 reads FQNEAQ. CDR3 length: 16 amino acids. Germline trimming cut 5 bases from V and 7 bases from J; bases unmatched to any gene: 13. CDR3 nucleotides: TGTGCCAGCAGCATATCCCGTTGGACTAGGGGCGGGGAGCTGTTTTTT. Translation: CASSISRWTRGGELFF. Based on the CDR3 plus reference TRBV7-8 and TRBJ2-2, the full variable domain is GAGVSQSPRYKVAKRGQDVALRCDPISGHVSLFWYQQALGQGPEFLTYFQNEAQLDKSGLPSDRFFAERPEGSVSTLKIQRTQQEDSAVYLCASSISRWTRGGELFFGEGSRLTVL.

This chain connects TRBV5-5 to TRBJ2-7; D not certain. Between the trimmed V and J ends, which lost 0 bases and 5 bases, there was a span of 12 bases. This CDR3 is built from 14 residues. Germline V gives CDR1 SGHKS, CDR2 YYEKEE (reference sequence). CDR3 nucleotide sequence: TGTGCCAGCAGCTTGGATAGTAGCTTAGACGAGCAGTACTTC. Protein: CASSLDSSLDEQYF.

The CDR3 sequence is CASSEAGLQETQYF. The CDR3 DNA follows: TGTGCCAGCAGCGAAGCAGGATTACAAGAGACCCAGTACTTC. This chain joins TRBV9 and TRBJ2-5; D is ambiguous. Trimming took 3 bases from V and 2 from J, leaving 11 bases between them. There are 14 residues in the CDR3. Per the germline V gene, CDR1 is SGDLS and CDR2 is YYNGEE. Complete variable domain (other parts from reference TRBV9 and TRBJ2-5): DSGVTQTPKHLITATGQRVTLRCSPRSGDLSVYWYQQSLDQGLQFLIQYYNGEERAKGNILERFSAQQFPDLHSELNLSSLELGDSALYFCASSEAGLQETQYFGPGTRLLVL.

This rearrangement joins TRBV6-1 to TRBJ1-1; TRBD1 matches 11 bases. Germline CDR1 MNHNS, CDR2 SASEGT. The CDR3 has 15 amino acids. The V and J ends lost 6 bases and 5 bases, in that order; junction bases with no gene match: 8. The CDR3 DNA reads TGTGCCAGCAGCCAAGGACAGGGGGCTTCGACTGAAGCTTTCTTT. Amino acids: CASSQGQGASTEAFF.

The table lists this clone with a count of one. The chain links TRBV29-1 to TRBJ2-7; maybe TRBD2 (6 bases). The CDR3 contains 15 residues. Trimming cost V 5 bases and J 2 bases, with 19 bases left between them. The V gene's germline CDR1 is SQVTM and CDR2 ANQGSEA. The CDR3 nucleotides read TGCAGCGTTACCACCGCAGCCGGCGGGGCCTACGAGCAGTACTTC. Its protein product is CSVTTAAGGAYEQYF.